This T cell receptor beta chain was sequenced in a study of beta chain features in type 1 diabetes. Study-wide results and limits: Moderate but significant shortening of TCRB CDR3s was recorded in all four CD4+ subsets from Type 1 diabetes patients.

This clone was detected only a few times. As yet, its antigen is unknown. Every isolated RNA sample was fully reverse transcribed, so sequencing captured expressed TCRB transcripts. Using immunoSEQ multiplex PCR, the repertoire was profiled, and TCRdb retains in-frame clones only, with some absent. The table includes 200,000 to 300,000 clones, roughly 21% detected once. The CDR3 totals 14 residues. The germline V and J ends were trimmed by 2 bases and 7 bases, with 14 bases remaining between them. CDR1 is MNHNY, CDR2 SVGAGI, per germline (reference sequence). The chain employs TRBV6-6 and TRBJ1-2; possibly TRBD1 for D (6 bases). The sequence was collected from a woman aged 40 to 50 with type 1 diabetes. The sequenced sample consisted of naive CD4+ T cells from blood. This CDR3 reads CASSYGPGAGGYTF. Written as DNA, the CDR3 is TGTGCCAGCAGTTACGGACCAGGGGCCGGTGGCTACACCTTC.